This T cell receptor (beta chain) was profiled in a study of tumor and adjacent non-tumor tissue in lung cancer. Background on the study: The cohort had 12 to 13 adenocarcinoma, 2 squamous cell and 1 small cell patients.

A note on this clonotype: Its cognate antigen is unknown.

RNA was extracted from bulk tissue without any cell sorting. Overall study results and limits: Top 100 clones took a larger repertoire share in normal lung.

The CDR3 contains 11 residues. V lost 4 bases, J lost 11 bases, and 9 bases lay in between. A modified ARM-PCR protocol with three rounds of nested PCR amplified TCRbeta. TCRdb reprocessed the multiplex PCR reads via MiXCR and lists one record per CDR3 protein. The data contain 75,000 to 80,000 distinct CDR3 sequences, around 75% of them seen just once; the ten biggest clones take up about an eighth. The sample consisted of lung tumor tissue. The genes are TRBV12-3 or TRBV12-4 and TRBJ2-1; D ambiguous. The sequence derives from a woman between 45 and 65 years old with non-small cell lung cancer. CDR3 region: CASSSGPQQFF. For the CDR3, the DNA is TGTGCCAGCAGTTCGGGCCCCCAGCAGTTCTTC.